The next 19 T cell receptor beta chains were all read from a single sample in a study of T-cell reconstitution after alpha-beta-depleted transplantation in children. The TCRbeta library was prepared with unique molecular identifiers. MiXCR, run by TCRdb on the PCR reads, gives a single entry per CDR3 protein. The data show some 26,000 distinct CDR3 sequences, roughly a sixth seen once. The sample consisted of PBMCs, mostly from graft donor cells, taken 60 days after TCRalphabeta/CD19-depleted stem cell transplant. The receptors originated from a male patient aged 2 to 10 who had a stem cell transplant for acute lymphoblastic leukemia, so the T cells may come from the graft donor.

J is TRBJ2-7 and V is TRBV2; possibly TRBD1 or TRBD2 for D (6 bases each). With 6 bases removed from V and 2 bases from J, the gap between germline ends came to 14 bases. The V gene's germline CDR1 is SNHLY and CDR2 FYNNEI. CDR3 length: 14 residues. The CDR3 DNA reads TGTGCCAGCAGGCGCGGCGGGGACACCTACGAGCAGTACTTC. This translates into CASRRGGDTYEQYF.

This clonotype was counted only a few times. The V gene is TRBV20-1, the J gene TRBJ1-1; maybe TRBD1 (5 bases). The CDR3 spans 14 residues. Between the trimmed V and J ends, which lost 6 bases and 4 bases, there was a span of 18 bases. Germline assignment: CDR1 DFQATT and CDR2 SNEGSKA (reference sequence). The CDR3 DNA follows: TGCAGTGCCAGATCGACTGGGGCCCGCACTGAAGCTTTCTTT. Protein product: CSARSTGARTEAFF.

This clonotype has ten or more counts. The genes are TRBV20-1 and TRBJ1-2; maybe TRBD1 (6 bases). Germline values: CDR1 DFQATT, CDR2 SNEGSKA (reference sequence). Trimming left V 1 base short and J 4 bases short, with 22 bases between. There are 17 residues in the CDR3. The CDR3 loop reads CSARGTHLQGSGYGYTF. The CDR3 nucleotides are TGCAGTGCTAGAGGTACACACCTACAGGGATCCGGCTATGGCTACACCTTC.

V gene TRBV5-5 combines with J gene TRBJ2-1; 7 bases align to TRBD2. Trimming took 0 bases from V and 3 from J; bases not matched to a gene: 6. CDR3 length equals 16 residues. Germline V gene sequence: CDR1 SGHKS, CDR2 YYEKEE (reference sequence). Here the CDR3 reads CASSLGAGASYNEQFF. The CDR3 DNA is TGTGCCAGCAGCTTGGGGGCGGGAGCAAGCTACAATGAGCAGTTCTTC.

The sample holds a few counts of this clonotype. V is TRBV4-2 and J is TRBJ1-4; no definite D call. Germline CDR1 reads LGHNA; CDR2 reads YNFKEQ. The CDR3 extends over 17 amino acids. Trimming shortened V by 0 bases and J by 7 bases, and 18 bases separated the two germline ends. The CDR3: CASSQEGRAGSSEKLFF. CDR3 bases: TGTGCCAGCAGCCAAGAGGGAAGGGCAGGTTCGTCTGAAAAACTGTTTTTT.

This clonotype was seen a handful of times. The rearrangement uses TRBV4-1 and TRBJ2-2, with a weak D call TRBD2 (6 bases). Germline loops: CDR1 MGHRA, CDR2 YSYEKL. This CDR3 has 16 residues. Deletions cut 0 bases from V and 0 bases from J, with 8 bases between. The CDR3 coding sequence is TGCGCCAGCAGCCAAGAACCGGGAGCGAACACCGGGGAGCTGTTTTTT. Its translation is CASSQEPGANTGELFF.

This clonotype was seen repeatedly, ten times or more. The rearrangement links TRBV20-1 to TRBJ2-5; TRBD1 matches 8 bases. The V gene end was trimmed by 0 bases and the J gene end by 5 bases; junction bases not matched to a gene: 8. The CDR3 is 15 amino acids. Germline lookup yields CDR1 DFQATT and CDR2 SNEGSKA (reference sequence). CDR3 amino acids: CSARDSVRGHETQYF. CDR3 in DNA: TGCAGTGCTAGAGATTCGGTCAGGGGGCATGAGACCCAGTACTTC.

The J gene is TRBJ1-2, the V gene TRBV20-1; maybe TRBD1 (5 bases). Germline CDR1 is DFQATT and CDR2 is SNEGSKA (reference sequence). This CDR3 spans 11 amino acids. With 6 bases removed from V and 4 bases from J, the gap between germline ends came to 9 bases. This CDR3 reads CSAGAPYGYTF. CDR3 DNA: TGCAGTGCCGGGGCCCCCTATGGCTACACCTTC.

The chain combines TRBV6-7 with TRBJ2-3; 8 bases map to TRBD2. TRBV6-7 is an ORF, with its function uncertain. V lost 1 base and J lost 6; bases outside the gene matches: 9. This CDR3 contains 16 residues. The CDR3: CASSYCRLAPQDTQYF. The CDR3 DNA is TGTGCCAGCAGTTACTGCCGACTAGCGCCCCAGGATACGCAGTATTTT.

In the case of this clonotype: A read error may explain this, as a much larger clone is one base away. This chain connects TRBV20-1 to TRBJ1-5, with 11 bases identical to TRBD1. This CDR3 contains 15 residues. Germline V gives CDR1 DFQATT, CDR2 SNEGSKA (reference sequence). CDR3 loop: CSARGQGVSNQPQQF. In DNA, the CDR3 is TGCAGTGCTAGGGGACAGGGGGTTAGCAATCAGCCCCAGCAATTT.

This clonotype showed up many times. The V call is TRBV28, the J call TRBJ2-3; D call uncertain. CDR1 and CDR2 from the germline V gene are MDHEN and SYDVKM. The CDR3 is 14 amino acids. Trimming shortened V by 3 bases and J by 2 bases, and 9 bases separated the two germline ends. CDR3 amino acids: CASSFTVFTDTQYF. The CDR3 nucleotides are TGTGCCAGCAGTTTCACGGTTTTCACAGATACGCAGTATTTT.

The rearrangement joins TRBV5-1 to TRBJ2-3, with 10 nucleotides matching TRBD2. Germline CDR1 reads SGHRS; CDR2 reads YFSETQ. V lost 0 bases to trimming and J lost 6 bases; unmatched junction nucleotides: 4. CDR3 length equals 15 residues. The CDR3 DNA follows: TGCGCCAGCAGCTTGGGAGCGGGAGGGCCGGATACGCAGTATTTT. Amino acid sequence: CASSLGAGGPDTQYF.

The genes are TRBV5-5 and TRBJ1-3, with 7 nucleotides matching TRBD1. The trim removed 1 base at V and 4 bases at J, leaving 11 bases unmatched. In germline, CDR1 is SGHKS, CDR2 YYEKEE (reference sequence). This CDR3 is built from 17 residues. For the CDR3, the DNA is TGTGCCAGCAGCTTGAGGCGAGAGGGGGCGCGAGGAAACACCATATATTTT. Translation: CASSLRREGARGNTIYF.

This clonotype was detected many times. CDR3 coding DNA: TGTGCCAGCAGTTACTCGGGGGGTCGCACTGAAGCTTTCTTT. Protein sequence: CASSYSGGRTEAFF. J is TRBJ1-1 and V is TRBV6-2 or TRBV6-3; D possibly corresponds to TRBD1 (5 bases). Germline lookup yields CDR1 MNHEY and CDR2 SVGEGT. V dropped 0 bases and J dropped 4 bases, with 9 bases sitting between them. The CDR3 sequence is 14 residues long.

This clonotype came up many times. The chain combines TRBV5-5 with TRBJ2-1, with TRBD2 matching over 11 bases. Trimming at V came to 1 base and at J to 8 bases, leaving 2 bases not matched to a gene. CDR3 length: 14 residues. Looked up from germline, CDR1 is SGHKS and CDR2 is YYEKEE (reference sequence). The CDR3 bases are TGTGCCAGCAGCTTGACTAGCGGGAGCTATGAGCAGTTCTTC. This encodes CASSLTSGSYEQFF.

This clonotype was counted between two and nine times. J is TRBJ2-7 and V is TRBV28; a weak D match, TRBD1 (7 bases). With 7 bases removed from V and 5 bases from J, the gap between germline ends came to 21 bases. The CDR3 is made up of 15 amino acids. The germline V gene has CDR1 MDHEN and CDR2 SYDVKM. The chain's CDR3 is CASTSAGQGGHEQYF. The CDR3 DNA sequence: TGTGCCAGCACCTCCGCGGGGCAGGGGGGCCACGAGCAGTACTTC.

The V and J genes are TRBV5-1 and TRBJ2-1; weak D call: TRBD2 (5 bases). V lost 4 bases to trimming and J lost 0 bases, with 11 bases between them. Germline CDR1 reads SGHRS; CDR2 reads YFSETQ. This CDR3 has 15 amino acids. Written as DNA, the CDR3 is TGCGCCAGCAGCAAGGACGGGAACTCCTACAATGAGCAGTTCTTC. Translating it yields CASSKDGNSYNEQFF.

In this sample, this clonotype turned up many times. The rearrangement links TRBV30 to TRBJ1-1; tentative D call: TRBD1 (5 bases). Germline loops: CDR1 GTSNPN, CDR2 SVGIG (reference sequence). V lost 0 bases and J lost 8, with 19 bases in between. This CDR3 contains 15 residues. CDR3 nucleotides: TGTGCCTGGAGTGTTTTTCAGGTCGGAAGGGACGAAGCTTTCTTT. Encoded protein: CAWSVFQVGRDEAFF.

This clonotype appeared many times. This chain uses TRBV27 with TRBJ1-1; 10 bases match TRBD1. Germline V gene data show CDR1 as MNHEY and CDR2 as SMNVEV (reference sequence). The length of the CDR3 is 16 residues. V was pared by 5 bases and J by 7 bases, with 13 bases of the junction left unmatched. CDR3: CASSHLGTGAILEAFF. The DNA of the CDR3 is TGTGCCAGCAGTCACCTCGGGACAGGGGCCATCCTTGAAGCTTTCTTT.